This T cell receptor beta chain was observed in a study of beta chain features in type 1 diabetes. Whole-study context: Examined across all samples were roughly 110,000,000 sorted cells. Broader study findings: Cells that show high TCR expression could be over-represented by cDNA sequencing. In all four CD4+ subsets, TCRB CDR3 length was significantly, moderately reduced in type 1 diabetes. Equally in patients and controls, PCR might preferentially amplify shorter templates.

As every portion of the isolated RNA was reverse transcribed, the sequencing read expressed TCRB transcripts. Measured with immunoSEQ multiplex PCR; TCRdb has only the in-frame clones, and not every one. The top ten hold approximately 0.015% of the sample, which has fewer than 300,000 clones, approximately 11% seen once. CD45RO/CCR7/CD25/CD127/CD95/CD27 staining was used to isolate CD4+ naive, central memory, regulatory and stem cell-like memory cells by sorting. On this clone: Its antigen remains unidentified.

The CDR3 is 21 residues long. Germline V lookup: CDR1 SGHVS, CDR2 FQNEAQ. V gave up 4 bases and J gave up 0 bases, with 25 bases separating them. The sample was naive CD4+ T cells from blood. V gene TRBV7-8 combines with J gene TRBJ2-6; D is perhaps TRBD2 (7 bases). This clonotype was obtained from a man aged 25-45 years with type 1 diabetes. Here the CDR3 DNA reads TGTGCCAGCAGCTCCAGGTCGGGGGGACACCGCTCCGTCTCTGGGGCCAACGTCCTGACTTTC. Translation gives CASSSRSGGHRSVSGANVLTF.